Sequencing of this T cell receptor beta chain was carried out in a study of blood T cell repertoires in COVID-19. About the study: From the United States, Italy and Spain came samples of acute and convalescent COVID-19. Sample material is recorded as cDNA or gDNA derived from T cells, B-cell-depleted T cells, or PBMCs.

Source study methods: It was from reference gene primer amplification that nucleated cell counts were estimated. The assay was immunoSEQ multiplex PCR, and TCRdb's table has in-frame clones only and misses some. The D gene and trimming were derived from the DNA, and the V and J assignments and clone size from that table. The data show more than 95,000 clones, with about 77% seen just once and around 25% held by the top ten. The TCR comes from a human donor in a cohort sampled during active COVID-19. Source material: peripheral blood.

The CDR3 sequence is CASSVRDTNSPLHF. The DNA of the CDR3 is TGTGCCAGCAGCGTCCGGGACACAAATTCACCCCTCCACTTT. The chain has TRBV11-2 and TRBJ1-6; weak D call: TRBD1 (6 bases). The ends were cut back, 5 bases at V and 7 bases at J, with 12 bases in the middle. The CDR3 is 14 amino acids. Germline-derived CDR1 and CDR2 are SGHAT and FQNNGV.